This T cell receptor beta chain was profiled in a study of CD4+ T cells in melanoma. This CDR3 has 14 amino acids. Germline assignment: CDR1 SNHLY and CDR2 FYNNEI. The V segment lost 6 bases and the J segment 3 bases; nucleotides outside the gene matches: 2. Overall study results and limits: A reported correlation linked neoantigen-specific CD4+ T cells to CD8+, macrophage and B cell function.

TCRdb's table, derived via immunoSEQ multiplex PCR, lists solely in-frame clones and lacks some. The table lists 110,000 to 150,000 clones, about nine tenths of them singletons. For this clone: What it recognizes is unknown.

The chain links TRBV2 to TRBJ1-5; 10 bases align to TRBD1. The source is a human donor with melanoma. DNA for the CDR3: TGTGCCAGCAGAGGGACAGGGGCCAATCAGCCCCAGCATTTT. Translation: CASRGTGANQPQHF. The full variable domain, completed using reference TRBV2 and TRBJ1-5, is EPEVTQTPSHQVTQMGQEVILRCVPISNHLYFYWYRQILGQKVEFLVSFYNNEISEKSEIFDDQFSVERPDGSNFTLKIRSTKLEDSAMYFCASRGTGANQPQHFGDGTRLSIL.